The 2 T cell receptor beta chains listed next were all sequenced from one sample in a study of cytomegalovirus exposure and HLA in healthy donors (dated by TCRdb to between 2016 and 2019). The library was obtained by the immunoSEQ multiplex PCR assay. For the multiplex PCR, a mixture combining 60 forward primers for TCR Vbeta segments and 13 reverse primers for TCR Jbeta segments was used. Drawn from immuneACCESS, this table holds only the in-frame rearrangements with V and J called that TCRdb kept. Clones are partly lost; checked studies trace under half to an unresolved V gene and leave the rest unexplained. This sample has 110,000 to 150,000 clones in its table, and approximately 70% of those were observed once. The ten biggest clones cover approximately 2% of the sample. Material for sequencing was PBMCs. These receptors originate from a woman in her fifties or sixties in good health and CMV-seropositive.

The V gene is TRBV7-2, the J gene TRBJ2-3; TRBD2 is a possible D gene (5 bases). V was trimmed by 5 bases and J by 1 base, leaving 13 bases between them. Germline V gene data show CDR1 as SGHTA and CDR2 as FQGNSA. The CDR3 consists of 15 residues. The CDR3: CASSVRVAGTDTQYF. The CDR3 bases are TGTGCCAGCAGCGTGCGGGTTGCTGGCACAGATACGCAGTATTTT.

This clone is a singleton in its sample. This chain links TRBV5-4 with TRBJ2-1; 10 bases are shared with TRBD1. This CDR3 is built from 15 residues. The germline V gene has CDR1 SGHNT and CDR2 YYREEE (reference sequence). The trim removed 4 bases at V and 3 bases at J, leaving 4 bases unmatched. DNA for the CDR3: TGTGCCAGCAGCGGGACAGGGGACCTCTACAATGAGCAGTTCTTC. Its protein product is CASSGTGDLYNEQFF.